Below, 25 T cell receptor beta chains from the same sample are listed, as sequenced in a study of control samples from healthy donors and cancer patients. The repertoire was sequenced with immunoSEQ multiplex PCR; TCRdb's copy has only in-frame clones and lacks some. This sample has about 75,000 clones; less than 95% occur once, and the top ten carry roughly 6.1%. What was sequenced was blood. These receptor sequences come from a woman aged 40-49 years in good health.

CDR3 bases: TGTGCCAGCCAATCACAGGGGGGAAATGAAAAACTGTTTTTT. As protein: CASQSQGGNEKLFF. This chain links TRBV2 with TRBJ1-4, with 8 bases identical to TRBD1. Germline values: CDR1 SNHLY, CDR2 FYNNEI. Losses at the gene ends were 8 bases for V and 5 bases for J; bases not matched to a gene: 7. This CDR3 is built from 14 residues.

This rearrangement joins TRBV3-1 (or the pseudogene TRBV3-2) to TRBJ2-7; D ambiguous. The CDR3 loop spans 11 amino acids. V was cut by 1 base and J by 2 bases, with 0 bases left in between. Germline V gene sequence: CDR1 LGHDT, CDR2 YNNKEL (reference sequence). In DNA form, the CDR3 reads TGTGCCAGCAGCCAAGCCTACGAGCAGTACTTC. Its translation: CASSQAYEQYF.

V and J are TRBV6-6 and TRBJ1-1, with D maybe TRBD1 (5 bases). This CDR3 spans 12 amino acids. CDR1 MNHNY and CDR2 SVGAGI come from the germline V gene (reference sequence). V was trimmed by 5 bases and J by 5 bases, leaving 9 bases between them. The CDR3 coding sequence is TGTGCCAGCAGTCTAGACAGAACTGAAGCTTTCTTT. This encodes CASSLDRTEAFF.

The chain employs TRBV29-1 and TRBJ2-7; D is perhaps TRBD2 (5 bases). V was clipped by 4 bases and J by 3 bases, with 10 bases between them. The CDR3 is made up of 12 amino acids. CDR1 is SQVTM, CDR2 ANQGSEA, per germline. CDR3 amino acids: CSVGSGVYEQYF. CDR3 DNA: TGCAGCGTTGGAAGCGGCGTCTACGAGCAGTACTTC.

CDR3 coding DNA: TGTGCCAGCAGCCCTGGACTTAACTACGAGCAGTACTTC. This sequence encodes CASSPGLNYEQYF. The chain combines TRBV27 with TRBJ2-7, with D possibly being TRBD2 (5 bases). The CDR3 runs 13 residues. Germline CDR1 and CDR2: MNHEY and SMNVEV (reference sequence). V gave up 6 bases and J gave up 3 bases, with 12 bases separating them.

This sequence joins TRBV7-8 and TRBJ1-5; D may be TRBD1 (5 bases). The V gene lost 2 bases and the J gene lost 10 bases, with 12 bases spanning the gap. Germline V lookup: CDR1 SGHVS, CDR2 FQNEAQ. This CDR3 contains 13 residues. DNA for the CDR3: TGTGCCAGCAGCTTATGGAAGGGGAGCCCCCAGCATTTT. Its translation: CASSLWKGSPQHF.

The chain is built from TRBV9 and TRBJ2-2, with TRBD1 as a possible D gene (5 bases). This CDR3 comprises 13 residues. V was shortened by 0 bases and J by 6 bases, with 6 bases between the two germline ends. Looked up from germline, CDR1 is SGDLS and CDR2 is YYNGEE. The CDR3 coding sequence is TGTGCCAGCAGCGTAGTACAGGCCGGGGAGCTGTTTTTT. Translation: CASSVVQAGELFF.

This chain connects TRBV25-1 to TRBJ2-7; 7 bases align to TRBD1. This CDR3 is 15 amino acids long. Germline V gene data show CDR1 as MGHDK and CDR2 as SYGVNS. J was trimmed by 5 bases and V by 2 bases; bases with no gene match: 9. CDR3 region: CASSEHGQENHEQYF. CDR3 nucleotides: TGTGCCAGCAGTGAACACGGACAGGAGAACCACGAGCAGTACTTC.

The rearrangement joins TRBV19 to TRBJ2-1, with 7 bases that match TRBD1. The germline V gene encodes CDR1 LNHDA and CDR2 SQIVND (reference sequence). There are 12 residues in the CDR3. Trimming removed 5 bases from V and 9 bases from J; junction bases left unmatched: 4. The CDR3 region is CASSPQGVEQFF. The CDR3 DNA is TGTGCCAGTAGTCCTCAGGGGGTTGAGCAGTTCTTC.

The chain joins TRBV5-5 to TRBJ1-4; maybe TRBD1 (6 bases). Trimming removed 4 bases from V and 8 bases from J, with 12 bases in between. The germline gives CDR1 SGHKS, CDR2 YYEKEE (reference sequence). The CDR3 runs 13 residues. DNA of the CDR3: TGTGCCAGCAGCATCAGGGGTTCGGAAAAACTGTTTTTT. Its protein product is CASSIRGSEKLFF.

As DNA, the CDR3 is TGTGCCTGGAGTGCCGGAGGTGGGGCCAACGTCCTGACTTTC. Protein: CAWSAGGGANVLTF. V gene TRBV30 combines with J gene TRBJ2-6; TRBD2 might be the D (5 bases). The V end lost 1 base, the J end lost 3 bases, and 7 bases lay between the germline ends. Germline V lookup: CDR1 GTSNPN, CDR2 SVGIG (reference sequence). The CDR3 has 14 amino acids.

CDR3 sequence reads: CASSIIDRLAETEAFF. CDR3 DNA: TGTGCCAGTAGTATTATCGACCGCCTAGCGGAGACTGAAGCTTTCTTT. This chain joins TRBV19 and TRBJ1-1; D gene ambiguous. V lost 3 bases and J 5 bases, leaving 19 bases between the germline ends. Germline assignment: CDR1 LNHDA and CDR2 SQIVND (reference sequence). The CDR3 is 16 residues long.

The chain combines TRBV5-1 with TRBJ2-2; TRBD2 matches 8 bases. Germline V CDR1 and CDR2: SGHRS, YFSETQ. The length of the CDR3 is 16 residues. V was clipped by 0 bases and J by 2 bases; unmatched bases: 3. The CDR3 is CASSLGTSGNTGELFF. The CDR3 nucleotides are TGCGCCAGCAGCTTGGGCACTAGCGGTAACACCGGGGAGCTGTTTTTT.

The chain combines TRBV4-1 with TRBJ2-2; perhaps TRBD1 as D (6 bases). This CDR3 is built from 16 residues. Trimming took off 4 bases at V and 6 bases at J, with 18 bases between the two ends. The germline gives CDR1 MGHRA, CDR2 YSYEKL. This CDR3 is CASSPWTDPQAGELFF. CDR3 nucleotide sequence: TGCGCCAGCAGCCCTTGGACAGACCCCCAAGCCGGGGAGCTGTTTTTT.

This clone occurred once. J is TRBJ2-3 and V is TRBV19; perhaps TRBD1 as D (6 bases). The germline V and J ends were trimmed by 3 bases and 5 bases, with 15 bases remaining between them. CDR1 is LNHDA and CDR2 is SQIVND in the germline V gene (reference sequence). This CDR3 is 15 amino acids long. The chain's CDR3 is CASSIGTRGVDTQYF. The CDR3 DNA follows: TGTGCCAGTAGTATCGGGACACGAGGGGTAGATACGCAGTATTTT.

Only one count was recorded for this clone. The chain recombines TRBV2 with TRBJ1-6; D gene unclear. The CDR3 covers 15 residues. Per the germline V gene, CDR1 is SNHLY and CDR2 is FYNNEI. Deletions cut 2 bases from V and 7 bases from J, with 12 bases between. For the CDR3, the DNA is TGTGCCAGCAGTGAAAGACGACAAGGGAATTCACCCCTCCACTTT. Translated: CASSERRQGNSPLHF.

The chain couples TRBV5-1 to TRBJ1-6; 7 positions match TRBD1. Per germline, CDR1 SGHRS and CDR2 YFSETQ. This CDR3 has 13 amino acids. J was trimmed by 10 bases and V by 4 bases; bases with no gene match: 5. The CDR3 DNA reads TGCGCCAGCAGCCAGGGGGTACGCTCACCCCTCCACTTT. Its protein product is CASSQGVRSPLHF.

The chain couples TRBV7-3 to TRBJ2-5; maybe TRBD1 (6 bases). With 2 bases removed from V and 5 bases from J, the gap between germline ends came to 9 bases. This CDR3 region has 13 residues. Germline assignment: CDR1 SGHTA and CDR2 FQGTGA. The CDR3 sequence: CASSLSGAETQYF. The CDR3 nucleotides read TGTGCCAGCAGCTTATCAGGGGCCGAGACCCAGTACTTC.

The V and J genes are TRBV7-8 and TRBJ1-5; 8 positions match TRBD1. V shed 7 bases, J shed 6 bases, and the junction held 11 bases outside the gene matches. This CDR3 comprises 15 residues. Germline CDR1 and CDR2: SGHVS and FQNEAQ. In DNA, the CDR3 is TGTGCCAGCACCCCAGACAGGGGCCCCAGTCAGCCCCAGCATTTT. Protein sequence: CASTPDRGPSQPQHF.

V and J are TRBV9 and TRBJ1-6, with D tentatively TRBD1 (5 bases). With 0 bases removed from V and 6 bases from J, the gap between germline ends came to 16 bases. The CDR3 is 17 amino acids. Looked up from germline, CDR1 is SGDLS and CDR2 is YYNGEE. CDR3 region: CASSVGAKTVFNSPLHF. CDR3 in DNA: TGTGCCAGCAGCGTAGGAGCCAAGACAGTTTTTAATTCACCCCTCCACTTT.

CDR3 in amino acids: CASSYYGSSYEQYF. The CDR3, as DNA: TGTGCCAGCAGTTACTACGGATCCTCCTACGAGCAGTACTTC. The genes are TRBV6-2 or TRBV6-3 and TRBJ2-7; D is unclear. V shed 1 base and J shed 0 bases, with 7 bases lying between them. Germline CDR1 and CDR2: MNHEY and SVGEGT. The CDR3 loop spans 14 amino acids.

V gene TRBV24-1 combines with J gene TRBJ2-3, with 8 bases that match TRBD1. In germline, CDR1 is KGHDR, CDR2 SFDVKD. This CDR3 comprises 14 residues. V gave up 6 bases and J gave up 6 bases; unmatched junction bases: 7. CDR3 residues: CATSSGQGVDTQYF. The CDR3 DNA is TGTGCCACCAGTTCAGGACAGGGCGTCGATACGCAGTATTTT.

This clone was recorded only once. This chain's CDR3 is CASSDGSGGRAYEQYF. The CDR3, as DNA: TGTGCCAGCAGTGATGGATCAGGGGGCAGGGCCTACGAGCAGTACTTC. The V gene is TRBV6-1, the J gene TRBJ2-7; 8 bases line up with TRBD1. CDR3 length equals 16 residues. In germline, CDR1 is MNHNS, CDR2 SASEGT. V was pared by 3 bases and J by 2 bases, with 9 bases of the junction left unmatched.

This chain connects TRBV12-3 or TRBV12-4 to TRBJ2-7, with D possibly matching TRBD2 (5 bases). V shed 6 bases and J shed 4 bases, with 10 bases lying between them. The CDR3 has 12 residues. CDR3 DNA sequence: TGTGCCAGCAGCCAAACTAGATACGAGCAGTACTTC. It yields the protein CASSQTRYEQYF.

V is TRBV5-6 and J is TRBJ1-2; D gene unclear. The CDR3 consists of 14 residues. Germline CDR1 SGHDT, CDR2 YYEEEE. The germline V and J ends were trimmed by 0 bases and 5 bases, with 11 bases remaining between them. The chain's CDR3 is CASSLDGRGYGYTF. In DNA, the CDR3 is TGTGCCAGCAGCTTGGATGGTCGAGGTTATGGCTACACCTTC.